One and the same sample provided the 20 T cell receptor beta chains below, sequenced in a study of T cell repertoires in cytomegalovirus infection. Their antigens are not known. TCRdb used MiXCR to reprocess the reads, holding one entry per CDR3 protein. The sample contains about 920,000 distinct CDR3 sequences, less than 40% of which appear only once. The sequenced sample was cultured CD8+ T cells from PBMCs, obtained from culture after CMV antigen stimulation. The receptors derive from a human donor in good health (CMV status not recorded). Some clones in this sample may be carry-over from other donors' samples.

A note on this clonotype: Relative to the germline gene, one junction end is altered; a read error may explain this. V usage is TRBV20-1 and J usage is TRBJ1-2; a weak D match, TRBD1 (5 bases). There are 14 residues in the CDR3. Germline loops: CDR1 DFQATT, CDR2 SNEGSKA (reference sequence). The CDR3 DNA sequence: TGCGGTGCTAGAGGGGCAGGTGCAAACTATGGCTACACCTTC. Its protein is CGARGAGANYGYTF.

V usage is TRBV6-4 and J usage is TRBJ2-1; no clear D. This CDR3 has 13 residues. Germline values: CDR1 MRHNA, CDR2 SNTAGT. The V gene lost 0 bases and the J gene lost 7 bases, with 7 bases spanning the gap. In DNA form, the CDR3 reads TGTGCCAGCAGTGACTCGATGACGAATGAGCAGTTCTTC. It encodes CASSDSMTNEQFF.

The chain recombines TRBV28 with TRBJ2-5; possible D gene TRBD2, 7 bases. Trimming pared 5 bases from V and 2 bases from J, leaving 21 bases between. The CDR3 consists of 17 residues. CDR1 is MDHEN, CDR2 SYDVKM, per germline. The CDR3 nucleotides are TGTGCCAGCAGTCTCTACCGGGGGGCAGGGAGGCAAGAGACCCAGTACTTC. Its protein product is CASSLYRGAGRQETQYF.

This clonotype turned up a few times. The CDR3 DNA reads TGTGCCAGCAGTTTAGGAACCTTTGAAGCTTTCTTT. Its protein product is CASSLGTFEAFF. The chain has TRBV12-3 or TRBV12-4 and TRBJ1-1; D is uncertain. The CDR3 length is 12 residues. V dropped 1 base and J dropped 7 bases, with 7 bases sitting between them.

The rearrangement links TRBV7-2 to TRBJ2-4, with D perhaps TRBD1 or TRBD2 (6 bases each). This CDR3 spans 14 amino acids. Deletions cut 6 bases from V and 0 bases from J, with 9 bases between. Germline assignment: CDR1 SGHTA and CDR2 FQGNSA. For the CDR3, the DNA is TGTGCCAGCAGTCGGGGGCTAGCCAAAAACATTCAGTACTTC. This encodes CASSRGLAKNIQYF.

This clonotype was recorded many times. J is TRBJ2-4 and V is TRBV7-6; the D is unclear. There are 16 residues in the CDR3. The germline CDR1 and CDR2 sequences are SGHVS and FNYEAQ. Deletions cut 2 bases from V and 6 bases from J, with 17 bases between. CDR3: CASSLWPVGTPNIQYF. Here the CDR3 DNA reads TGTGCCAGCAGCTTATGGCCCGTGGGCACCCCAAACATTCAGTACTTC.

This clonotype came up a few times. The rearrangement uses TRBV13 and TRBJ1-1; weak D call: TRBD1 (5 bases). Germline CDR1 is PRHDT and CDR2 is FYEKMQ (reference sequence). Trimming pared 0 bases from V and 5 bases from J, leaving 28 bases between. The CDR3 has 20 residues. CDR3 protein: CASSLGGAGMTMEKGTEAFF. DNA of the CDR3: TGTGCCAGCAGCTTAGGTGGGGCAGGGATGACGATGGAGAAAGGGACTGAAGCTTTCTTT.

Worth noting for this clonotype: Compared with germline, one end of the junction differs, possibly owing to a read error. The chain couples TRBV6-5 to TRBJ2-1; TRBD2 is a possible D gene (6 bases). Germline V lookup: CDR1 MNHEY, CDR2 SVGAGI. This CDR3 region has 16 residues. CDR3 nucleotide sequence: TGTGCCAGCAGTTACTCGTGGGACTCCTCCTACAATGAGCAGATCTTC. Translating it yields CASSYSWDSSYNEQIF.

CDR3 sequence: CASSSPPNYGYTF. For the CDR3, the DNA is TGTGCCAGCAGTTCGCCCCCTAACTATGGCTACACCTTC. V and J are TRBV6-6 and TRBJ1-2; no definite D call. Per germline, CDR1 MNHNY and CDR2 SVGAGI (reference sequence). Trimming left V 4 bases short and J 0 bases short, with 6 bases between. The CDR3 runs 13 residues.

The sample holds many counts of this clonotype. The gene calls are TRBV7-6 and TRBJ2-1; possible D gene TRBD1, 7 bases. Germline V gene data show CDR1 as SGHVS and CDR2 as FNYEAQ. V shed 5 bases and J shed 4 bases, with 15 bases lying between them. The CDR3 consists of 15 residues. Written as DNA, the CDR3 is TGTGCCAGCAGCATTCAGGGGGGCCGTTACAATGAGCAGTTCTTC. As protein: CASSIQGGRYNEQFF.

The chain is built from TRBV7-8 and TRBJ2-5, with TRBD2 identical over 10 bases. The CDR3 contains 15 residues. CDR1 is SGHVS, CDR2 FQNEAQ, per germline. After removal of 8 bases from V and 5 bases from J, the junction contained 11 bases not matched to a gene. The CDR3 loop reads CASGESGGAWETQYF. CDR3 in DNA: TGTGCCAGCGGCGAAAGCGGGGGGGCTTGGGAGACCCAGTACTTC.

In its sample, this clonotype was seen a few times. The DNA of the CDR3 is TGTGCCAGCAGGCGGACTAGCGGGGAGCAGTTCTTC. This sequence encodes CASRRTSGEQFF. The chain has TRBV5-6 and TRBJ2-1; 11 bases match TRBD2. Germline CDR1 SGHDT, CDR2 YYEEEE. V shed 5 bases and J 10 bases; nucleotides not matched to a gene: 2. The CDR3 sequence is 12 residues long.

This clonotype has more than one count but fewer than ten. CDR3 amino acids: CASSQGLNGATEAFF. As DNA, the CDR3 is TGCGCCAGCAGCCAAGGTTTAAACGGGGCAACTGAAGCTTTCTTT. The gene calls are TRBV4-1 and TRBJ1-1; weak D call: TRBD1 (5 bases). This CDR3 is 15 amino acids long. Trimming removed 1 base from V and 5 bases from J, with 14 bases in between. Germline CDR1 MGHRA, CDR2 YSYEKL.

The chain recombines TRBV7-9 with TRBJ2-3, with D perhaps TRBD1 or TRBD2 (5 bases each). The CDR3 contains 14 residues. Trimming stripped 5 bases from V and 4 bases from J, with 13 bases between. Germline V gene sequence: CDR1 SEHNR, CDR2 FQNEAQ (reference sequence). The CDR3 spells CASSEVQGADTQYF. CDR3 bases: TGTGCCAGCAGCGAGGTCCAGGGAGCAGATACGCAGTATTTT.

This clonotype was counted between two and nine times. The rearrangement links TRBV20-1 to TRBJ2-5, with TRBD2 matching over 12 bases. The junction had 7 bases not matched to a gene; V was cut back by 6 bases and J by 5 bases. Germline CDR1 is DFQATT and CDR2 is SNEGSKA (reference sequence). The CDR3 runs to 14 residues. CDR3: CSADGTSGFETQYF. CDR3 nucleotide sequence: TGCAGTGCCGATGGGACTAGCGGGTTCGAGACCCAGTACTTC.

Ten or more counts support this clonotype. The CDR3 DNA reads TGTGCCAGCAGCCTAACCTTTGGGGGTCCCCCCGCCGAGCAGTACTTC. Translation: CASSLTFGGPPAEQYF. J is TRBJ2-7 and V is TRBV7-9, with D perhaps being TRBD1 or TRBD2 (5 bases each). The ends were cut back, 5 bases at V and 6 bases at J, with 23 bases in the middle. This CDR3 has 16 amino acids. In germline, CDR1 is SEHNR, CDR2 FQNEAQ (reference sequence).

This clonotype was seen a handful of times. The J gene is TRBJ2-3, the V gene TRBV12-3 or TRBV12-4; 8 bases match TRBD2. The CDR3 length is 16 residues. The ends lost 3 bases at V and 5 bases at J; junction bases unmatched: 10. The DNA for the CDR3 is TGTGCCAGCAGTTTTTACCCGGGGGGGCCTGTAGATACGCAGTATTTT. It is translated as CASSFYPGGPVDTQYF.

There are a few counts of this clonotype. The chain uses TRBV12-3 or TRBV12-4 and TRBJ2-5, with 11 bases identical to TRBD2. V lost 6 bases, J lost 5 bases, and 11 bases stayed unmatched. CDR3 length: 16 amino acids. The DNA of the CDR3 is TGTGCCAGCAGCCCCGGGGTAGCGGGGGGGAAGGAGACCCAGTACTTC. Its protein product is CASSPGVAGGKETQYF.

This clonotype turned up a few times. CDR3 nucleotides: TGTGCCAGCAGCTTGGGAGACAGACCCGATGAGCAGTTCTTC. Its protein product is CASSLGDRPDEQFF. The J gene is TRBJ2-1, the V gene TRBV5-5; a weak D match, TRBD1 (5 bases). Trimming removed 0 bases at V and 8 bases at J, with 12 bases between. The length of the CDR3 is 14 residues. The V gene's germline CDR1 is SGHKS and CDR2 YYEKEE (reference sequence).

A few counts support this clonotype. The CDR3, as DNA: TGTGCTAGTGGTTCATCCTCAGGGGGCCACTCCTACGAGCAGTACGTC. Translated, it gives CASGSSSGGHSYEQYV. The rearrangement joins TRBV12-5 to TRBJ2-7; 8 nucleotides line up with TRBD1. V dropped 4 bases and J dropped 0; count of bases not matched to a gene: 8. CDR3 length equals 16 residues. Germline V CDR1 and CDR2: LGHNT, FRNRAP.